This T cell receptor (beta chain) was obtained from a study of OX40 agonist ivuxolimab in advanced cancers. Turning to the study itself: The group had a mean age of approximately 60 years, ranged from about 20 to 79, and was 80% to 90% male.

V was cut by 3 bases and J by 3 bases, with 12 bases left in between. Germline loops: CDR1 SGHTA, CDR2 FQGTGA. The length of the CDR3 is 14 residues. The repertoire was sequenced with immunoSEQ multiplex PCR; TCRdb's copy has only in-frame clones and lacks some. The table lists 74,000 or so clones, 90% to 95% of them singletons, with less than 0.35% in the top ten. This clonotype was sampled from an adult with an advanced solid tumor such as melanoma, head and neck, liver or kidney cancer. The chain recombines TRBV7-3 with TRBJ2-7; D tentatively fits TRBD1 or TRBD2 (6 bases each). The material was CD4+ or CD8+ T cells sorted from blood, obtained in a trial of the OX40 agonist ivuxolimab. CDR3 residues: CASSFGRGGYEQYF. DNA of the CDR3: TGTGCCAGCAGCTTCGGCAGGGGAGGCTACGAGCAGTACTTC. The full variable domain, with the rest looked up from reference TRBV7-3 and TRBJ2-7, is GAGVSQTPSNKVTEKGKYVELRCDPISGHTALYWYRQSLGQGPEFLIYFQGTGAADDSGLPNDRFFAVRPEGSVSTLKIQRTERGDSAVYLCASSFGRGGYEQYFGPGTRLTVT.